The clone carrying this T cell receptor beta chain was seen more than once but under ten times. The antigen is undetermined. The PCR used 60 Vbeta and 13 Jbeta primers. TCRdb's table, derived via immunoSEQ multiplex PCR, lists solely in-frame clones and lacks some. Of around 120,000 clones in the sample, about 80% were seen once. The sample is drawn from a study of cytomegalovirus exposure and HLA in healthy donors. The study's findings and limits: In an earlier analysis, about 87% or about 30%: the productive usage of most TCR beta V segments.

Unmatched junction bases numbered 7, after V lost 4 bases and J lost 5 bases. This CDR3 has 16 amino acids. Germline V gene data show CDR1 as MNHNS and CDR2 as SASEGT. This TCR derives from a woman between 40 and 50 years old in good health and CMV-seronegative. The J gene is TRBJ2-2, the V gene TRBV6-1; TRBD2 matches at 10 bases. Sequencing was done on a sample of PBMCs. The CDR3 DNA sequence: TGTGCCAGCAGTGGTCTAGCGGGAGAAGGGACCGGGGAGCTGTTTTTT. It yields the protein CASSGLAGEGTGELFF.